This T cell receptor (beta chain) was obtained from a study of T cell repertoires in cytomegalovirus infection (dated by TCRdb to the late 2010s). Describing the broader study: Recently identified HLA-C-restricted CMV epitopes, whose presentation resists viral immunomodulation, were targeted by peptide stimulations together with well-studied HLA-B-restricted epitopes. Donor HLA type was relevant to the analysis, because carriage of CMV infection together with the matching HLA type was indicated by public TCR beta signatures. General study outcomes and caveats: Cumulative frequency of public TCR beta family members discriminated carriers of CMV infection plus the relevant HLA type in this cohort and an independent approximately 370-donor cohort. The ex vivo response was dominated by HLA-C-restricted CMV-specific TCR beta clonotypes, which also provided the single most frequent clonotype in two of eight donors.

As encoded in the germline V gene (reference sequence), CDR1 is PRHDT while CDR2 is FYEKMQ. Taken from cysteine to phenylalanine, the CDR3 has 16 residues. CDR3 DNA is the only sequence kept; it has 48 bases, read in frame from the first base. Relative to germline, V is 5 bases shorter and J is 1 base shorter, with 14 bases between their ends. TCRdb records Illumina HiSeq 1500 as the sequencer. TCRdb reworked the public reads: Q25 trimming with fastp, MiXCR clone assembly, productive beta chains retained. Each entry merges the rows of one CDR3 protein and shows their most common DNA and genes. The sample table records hundreds of thousands of distinct CDR3 sequences; about a third of these occur just once. The ten top clones hold about an eighth of the sample. This clonotype came up many times. Its antigen specificity is not known. Qualities for individual bases were not recorded, and no much larger clone is one base off.

Read against the paper, the sample's treatment or condition label means: in vitro stimulation with specific CMV peptide epitopes to enrich CMV-specific T cells. The sequence joins TRBV13 to TRBJ1-4; the D gene remains uncertain. The source of this sequence is a human donor in good health (CMV status not recorded). Some clones in this sample may be carry-over from other donors' samples. The material was cultured CD8+ T cells from PBMCs, obtained from culture after CMV antigen stimulation. The encoded CDR3 is CASSLNPRITNEKLFF. Read as DNA, the sequence is TGTGCCAGCAGCCTGAACCCTAGGATAACTAATGAAAAACTGTTTTTT.